The T cell receptor beta chain under discussion was sequenced for a study of cytomegalovirus exposure and HLA in healthy donors. Overall study findings and caveats: Productive status was seen about 90% or about 30% of the time for most TCR beta V segments in an earlier analysis.

A few counts support this clone. Antigen specificity is unknown. V was pared by 5 bases and J by 5 bases, with 15 bases of the junction left unmatched. CDR1 is SEHNR, CDR2 FQNEAQ, per germline (reference sequence). CDR3 length: 19 residues. PCR was performed using 60 Vbeta and 13 Jbeta primers. Repertoires were generated with immunoSEQ multiplex PCR, while TCRdb's copy carries only in-frame clones and drops some. The data hold about 99,000 clones, with around 82% observed a single time. This clonotype was sampled from a man aged 35 to 55 in good health and CMV-seronegative. Sample: PBMCs. The J gene is TRBJ2-5, the V gene TRBV7-9; 15 bases are shared with TRBD2. The CDR3 region has the DNA TGTGCCAGCAGCGAACCCAGCGGGACTAGCGGGGGGTATCGGGAGACCCAGTACTTC. Its protein is CASSEPSGTSGGYRETQYF.